This T cell receptor beta chain was found in a study of T-cell memory formation after mild COVID-19. TCRdb redid the calling of the 5' RACE reads with MiXCR, one entry per CDR3 protein. The sample shows 470,000 or so distinct CDR3 sequences, about 18% of them seen only once. On this clonotype itself: Its antigen is still unknown.

Notes on the study in general: CM and EM subsets held most contracting CD4+ clones; EMRA held CD8+ ones. Pre-infection memory already had some responding clones, implying cross-reactive memory joined. Unconfirmed was the SARS-CoV-2 specificity of second-wave clones that peaked on day 37.

The CDR3 loop spans 16 amino acids. Per germline, CDR1 SEHNR and CDR2 FQNEAQ (reference sequence). Trimming took 8 bases from V and 8 from J, leaving 27 bases between them. The chain combines TRBV7-9 with TRBJ1-2; tentatively, D is TRBD1 (5 bases). The TCR comes from an adult woman who had mild COVID-19 (a few samples of this study predate the infection). Cell type and time point are not known. Material: PBMCs or a T cell subset sorted from them (not recorded which). CDR3 in amino acids: CASSPGFGADVSGYTF. In nucleotides, the CDR3 is TGTGCCAGCTCCCCTGGTTTTGGGGCCGATGTGTCGGGCTACACCTTC.